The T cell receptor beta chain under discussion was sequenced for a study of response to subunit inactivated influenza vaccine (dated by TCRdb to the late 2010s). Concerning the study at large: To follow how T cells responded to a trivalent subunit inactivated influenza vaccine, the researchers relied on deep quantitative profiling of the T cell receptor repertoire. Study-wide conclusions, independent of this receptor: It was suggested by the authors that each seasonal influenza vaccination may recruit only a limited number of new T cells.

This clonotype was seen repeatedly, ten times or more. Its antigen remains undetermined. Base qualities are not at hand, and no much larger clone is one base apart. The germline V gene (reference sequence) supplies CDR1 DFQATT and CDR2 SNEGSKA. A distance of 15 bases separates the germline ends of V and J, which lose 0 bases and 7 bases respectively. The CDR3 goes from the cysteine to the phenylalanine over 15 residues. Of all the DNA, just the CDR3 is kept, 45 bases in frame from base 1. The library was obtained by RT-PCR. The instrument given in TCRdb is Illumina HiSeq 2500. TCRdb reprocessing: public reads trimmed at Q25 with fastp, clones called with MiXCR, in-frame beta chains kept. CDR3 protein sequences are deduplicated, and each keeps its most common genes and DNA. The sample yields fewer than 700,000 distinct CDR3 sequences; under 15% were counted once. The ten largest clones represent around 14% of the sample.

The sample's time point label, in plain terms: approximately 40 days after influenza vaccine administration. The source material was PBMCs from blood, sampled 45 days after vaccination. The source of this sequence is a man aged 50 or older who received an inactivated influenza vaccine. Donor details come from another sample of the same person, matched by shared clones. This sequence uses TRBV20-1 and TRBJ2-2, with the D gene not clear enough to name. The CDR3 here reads CSAREASHSFGELFF. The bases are TGCAGTGCTAGAGAGGCTAGTCATAGCTTCGGGGAGCTGTTTTTT.